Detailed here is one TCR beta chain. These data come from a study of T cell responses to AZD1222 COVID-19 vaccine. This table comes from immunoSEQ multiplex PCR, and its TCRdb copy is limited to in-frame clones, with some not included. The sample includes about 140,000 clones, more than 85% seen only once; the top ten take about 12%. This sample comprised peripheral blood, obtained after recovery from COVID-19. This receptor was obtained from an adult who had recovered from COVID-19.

The CDR3 region has the DNA TGTGCCAGCAGTTCGCACCGGGACAGAAACACCGGGGAGCTGTTTTTT. Protein: CASSSHRDRNTGELFF. The J gene is TRBJ2-2, the V gene TRBV6-5, with 7 bases matching TRBD1. CDR3 length: 16 amino acids. The V and J ends lost 4 bases and 2 bases, in that order; junction bases with no gene match: 7. Germline CDR1 and CDR2: MNHEY and SVGAGI.